This is a list of T cell receptor beta chains from one sample in a study of blood T cell repertoires in COVID-19. Profiled with immunoSEQ multiplex PCR; TCRdb holds only in-frame clones, not every one. The sample yields roughly 280,000 clones, under 90% seen once. Sequenced: peripheral blood. The receptor source for this set is a man between 50 and 59 years old with acute or convalescent COVID-19. CDR3s include the opening cysteine and the closing phenylalanine or tryptophan. D genes are given only for firm matches. A clone size is listed for some rows: how often the clone was seen (once, few, many), or a class if it is expanded.

CDR3nt: TGTGCCAGCAGCTTTAGCGGGATACCAGATACGCAGTATTTT
CDR3aa: CASSFSGIPDTQYF
d_gene: TRBD2
v_gene: TRBV7-3
j_gene: TRBJ2-3
abundance: .

CDR3nt: TGTGCCAGCAGTGACGGGCTACCCACAGATACGCAGTATTTT
CDR3aa: CASSDGLPTDTQYF
d_gene: .
v_gene: TRBV6-4
j_gene: TRBJ2-3
abundance: .

CDR3nt: TGTGCCAGCAGCTTTGGCCCCCAGAAATCAGGTGAAGCTTTCTTT
CDR3aa: CASSFGPQKSGEAFF
d_gene: .
v_gene: TRBV11-2
j_gene: TRBJ1-1
abundance: .

CDR3nt: TGCGCCAGCAGCTCCGGACAGGAGGGACCTGAAGCTTTCTTT
CDR3aa: CASSSGQEGPEAFF
d_gene: TRBD1
v_gene: TRBV5-1
j_gene: TRBJ1-1
abundance: .

CDR3nt: TGTGCCAGCTCACCCACAGGGGACCTCTCTGGGGCCAACGTCCTGACTTTC
CDR3aa: CASSPTGDLSGANVLTF
d_gene: TRBD1
v_gene: TRBV18
j_gene: TRBJ2-6
abundance: .

CDR3nt: TGTGCCAGCAGCGAGGGGTACCAAGAGACCCAGTACTTC
CDR3aa: CASSEGYQETQYF
d_gene: .
v_gene: TRBV9
j_gene: TRBJ2-5
abundance: once

CDR3nt: TGTGCCAGCAGCTCGACAGGGGGCAGGTACGAGCAGTACTTC
CDR3aa: CASSSTGGRYEQYF
d_gene: TRBD1
v_gene: TRBV7-2
j_gene: TRBJ2-7
abundance: .

CDR3nt: TGCGCCAGCAGCTTCATCCAGGGGGCGTTGGACACTGAAGCTTTCTTT
CDR3aa: CASSFIQGALDTEAFF
d_gene: TRBD1
v_gene: TRBV5-1
j_gene: TRBJ1-1
abundance: .

CDR3nt: TGTGCCAGCAGCCCAGGGTGGACTGAAGCTTTCTTT
CDR3aa: CASSPGWTEAFF
d_gene: .
v_gene: TRBV6-6
j_gene: TRBJ1-1
abundance: .

CDR3nt: TGTGCCAGCAGGGCGACAGGGAGCACTGAAGCTTTCTTT
CDR3aa: CASRATGSTEAFF
d_gene: TRBD1
v_gene: TRBV5-8
j_gene: TRBJ1-1
abundance: once

CDR3nt: TGTGCCAGCTCACCGGGGGGGTATGGCTACACCTTC
CDR3aa: CASSPGGYGYTF
d_gene: .
v_gene: TRBV18
j_gene: TRBJ1-2
abundance: .

CDR3nt: TGTGCCAGCAGTTTACCGGGACAGGGCCTGAGTGGCTACACCTTC
CDR3aa: CASSLPGQGLSGYTF
d_gene: TRBD1
v_gene: TRBV6-2/TRBV6-3
j_gene: TRBJ1-2
abundance: .

CDR3nt: TGCGCCAGCAGCCAAGTACAGAGGGGGGGCGGGGAGCTGTTTTTT
CDR3aa: CASSQVQRGGGELFF
d_gene: .
v_gene: TRBV4-1
j_gene: TRBJ2-2
abundance: .

CDR3nt: TGTGCCACCAGCCCAGCGAAGTACTTC
CDR3aa: CATSPAKYF
d_gene: .
v_gene: TRBV10-3
j_gene: TRBJ2-5
abundance: .

CDR3nt: TGCGCCAGCAGCCGGGGACAGGCTCAGAGCTCCTACGAGCAGTACTTC
CDR3aa: CASSRGQAQSSYEQYF
d_gene: TRBD1
v_gene: TRBV5-1
j_gene: TRBJ2-7
abundance: .

CDR3nt: TGTGCCAGTAGGGATGATAGCTACTACGAGCAGTACTTC
CDR3aa: CASRDDSYYEQYF
d_gene: .
v_gene: TRBV19
j_gene: TRBJ2-7
abundance: .

CDR3nt: TGTGCCAGCAGCTTAGAAACCAACTTTGGCTACACCTTC
CDR3aa: CASSLETNFGYTF
d_gene: .
v_gene: TRBV7-2
j_gene: TRBJ1-2
abundance: .